The 17 T cell receptor beta chains given below trace back to one sample, sequenced in a study of blood T cell repertoires in COVID-19 (dated by TCRdb to 2018 to 2020). The library was obtained by the immunoSEQ multiplex PCR assay. Imported from immuneACCESS, the table was reduced by TCRdb to in-frame sequences with V and J called. These copies leave out some clones; in studies compared against another copy, an unresolved V gene accounts for under half, and the cause of the remainder is not known. In all, the sample holds a few hundred thousand clones, and 80% to 85% of those were seen once. The ten largest clones represent approximately 5.4% of the sample. Sequenced sample: peripheral blood. The receptors shown here come from a human donor in a cohort sampled during active COVID-19.

The V call is TRBV20-1, the J call TRBJ2-7; D unresolved. In germline, CDR1 is DFQATT, CDR2 SNEGSKA (reference sequence). The CDR3 length is 11 residues. V lost 1 base and J 6 bases, leaving 7 bases between the germline ends. The DNA of the CDR3 is TGCAGTGCTAGAGTGAGATTCGAGCAGTACTTC. Residues: CSARVRFEQYF.

This clone was seen more than once but under ten times. The V and J genes are TRBV4-2 and TRBJ2-1; 8 nucleotides line up with TRBD2. The CDR3 loop spans 15 amino acids. Germline assignment: CDR1 LGHNA and CDR2 YNFKEQ. The V segment lost 1 base and the J segment 6 bases; nucleotides outside the gene matches: 5. The CDR3 reads CASSQVGLARNEQFF. CDR3 sequence (DNA): TGTGCCAGCAGCCAAGTCGGACTAGCACGCAATGAGCAGTTCTTC.

Concerning this clone itself: The sample holds other DNA sequences that translate to the same CDR3. This rearrangement joins TRBV6-5 to TRBJ2-7; a possible D gene is TRBD1 (6 bases). Between the trimmed V and J ends, which lost 6 bases and 2 bases, there was a span of 8 bases. The CDR3 runs 12 residues. Germline V gene lookup returns CDR1 MNHEY and CDR2 SVGAGI. The CDR3 DNA sequence: TGTGCCAGCAGGACAGGAGCCTACGAGCAGTACTTC. It specifies CASRTGAYEQYF.

V is TRBV9 and J is TRBJ2-1; 9 nucleotides align to TRBD2. The ends lost 0 bases at V and 0 bases at J; junction bases unmatched: 4. The CDR3 totals 17 residues. Germline CDR1 and CDR2: SGDLS and YYNGEE. CDR3 sequence reads: CASSVGGRVPSYNEQFF. In DNA, the CDR3 is TGTGCCAGCAGCGTAGGCGGGAGGGTTCCCTCCTACAATGAGCAGTTCTTC.

The J gene is TRBJ1-2, the V gene TRBV5-4; D perhaps matches TRBD1 (5 bases). CDR3 length: 15 residues. The germline V gene encodes CDR1 SGHNT and CDR2 YYREEE (reference sequence). Trimming shortened V by 4 bases and J by 4 bases, and 17 bases separated the two germline ends. Here the CDR3 DNA reads TGTGCCAGCAGCCTTCAGAAGGAGGGGCCCTATGGCTACACCTTC. This sequence encodes CASSLQKEGPYGYTF.

The chain is built from TRBV3-1 (or the pseudogene TRBV3-2) and TRBJ2-7, with 9 bases aligning to TRBD1. The germline V gene has CDR1 LGHDT and CDR2 YNNKEL (reference sequence). V was pared by 6 bases and J by 6 bases, with 6 bases of the junction left unmatched. The CDR3 consists of 13 residues. The CDR3 region is CASSHRGPGEQYF. CDR3 nucleotides: TGTGCCAGCAGTCACAGGGGGCCGGGCGAGCAGTACTTC.

CDR3 DNA: TGTGCCAGCAGGCAAAGAGGGTCCTACGAGCAGTACTTC. Protein product: CASRQRGSYEQYF. V gene TRBV12-3 or TRBV12-4 combines with J gene TRBJ2-7; D may be TRBD2 (5 bases). The germline V and J ends were trimmed by 6 bases and 1 base, with 10 bases remaining between them. CDR3 size: 13 residues.

The chain recombines TRBV28 with TRBJ2-7; D unresolved. This CDR3 is 14 amino acids long. CDR1 and CDR2 (germline): MDHEN, SYDVKM. Trimming removed 5 bases at V and 0 bases at J, with 11 bases between. The CDR3 reads CASSPHRSSYEQYF. The CDR3 nucleotides are TGTGCCAGCAGTCCCCACCGGAGCTCCTACGAGCAGTACTTC.

The chain joins TRBV19 to TRBJ1-1; D might be TRBD1 (6 bases). Looked up from germline, CDR1 is LNHDA and CDR2 is SQIVND (reference sequence). V was shortened by 3 bases and J by 1 base, with 15 bases between the two germline ends. The CDR3 runs to 16 residues. CDR3 sequence: CASSIRGGRGNTEAFF. The CDR3 coding sequence is TGTGCCAGTAGTATCCGCGGGGGCAGGGGGAACACTGAAGCTTTCTTT.

The rearrangement uses TRBV12-3 or TRBV12-4 and TRBJ2-5; 8 nucleotides align to TRBD1. Unmatched junction bases numbered 5, after V lost 10 bases and J lost 1 base. The CDR3 contains 13 residues. The CDR3: CATKQGVQETQYF. The DNA for the CDR3 is TGTGCCACCAAACAGGGGGTCCAAGAGACCCAGTACTTC.

This rearrangement joins TRBV28 to TRBJ1-2; 10 bases agree with TRBD1. From germline, CDR1 is MDHEN and CDR2 SYDVKM. V gave up 7 bases and J gave up 4 bases; unmatched junction bases: 9. The CDR3 consists of 15 residues. The CDR3 DNA is TGTGCCAGCACGGCTACCGGGACAGGGGCCTATGGCTACACCTTC. Its protein product is CASTATGTGAYGYTF.

The chain couples TRBV2 to TRBJ2-5; unclear D gene. Trimming removed 7 bases from V and 3 bases from J, with 15 bases in between. The CDR3 is 14 residues long. The germline CDR1 and CDR2 sequences are SNHLY and FYNNEI. The DNA of the CDR3 is TGTGCCAGCACCCAAGCGAGTTCGAAAGAGACCCAGTACTTC. It codes for CASTQASSKETQYF. The full variable domain, its missing parts supplied by reference TRBV2 and TRBJ2-5, is EPEVTQTPSHQVTQMGQEVILRCVPISNHLYFYWYRQILGQKVEFLVSFYNNEISEKSEIFDDQFSVERPDGSNFTLKIRSTKLEDSAMYFCASTQASSKETQYFGPGTRLLVL.

This clone occurred a few times. V and J are TRBV10-1 and TRBJ2-7, with TRBD1 as a possible D gene (6 bases). Looked up from germline, CDR1 is WNHNN and CDR2 is SYGVQD (reference sequence). V was cut by 4 bases and J by 5 bases, with 21 bases left in between. The CDR3 sequence is 16 residues long. CDR3 DNA sequence: TGCGCCAGCAGTGGCCTCCGGGACATCGCCTTACACGAGCAGTACTTC. It is translated as CASSGLRDIALHEQYF.

The chain uses TRBV6-2 or TRBV6-3 and TRBJ2-5; 7 bases match TRBD1. This CDR3 spans 14 amino acids. J lost 5 bases, V lost 3 bases, and 6 bases had no gene match. The germline V gene has CDR1 MNHEY and CDR2 SVGEGT. The CDR3 DNA sequence: TGTGCCAGCAGTTATACAGGGGTGGGTGAGACCCAGTACTTC. Encoded protein: CASSYTGVGETQYF.

This sequence joins TRBV5-1 and TRBJ2-7; 8 nucleotides match TRBD2. Unmatched junction bases numbered 4, after V lost 2 bases and J lost 0 bases. Germline V gene lookup returns CDR1 SGHRS and CDR2 YFSETQ. The CDR3 is 15 residues long. The CDR3 DNA reads TGCGCCAGCAGCTTCTTAGCGGGGAGCTCCTACGAGCAGTACTTC. Protein sequence: CASSFLAGSSYEQYF.

V usage is TRBV27 and J usage is TRBJ2-7, with TRBD1 matching over 9 bases. The germline V gene has CDR1 MNHEY and CDR2 SMNVEV (reference sequence). V shed 2 bases and J 3 bases; nucleotides not matched to a gene: 2. The CDR3 spans 14 residues. CDR3 sequence: CASSLGQGYYEQYF. The CDR3 bases are TGTGCCAGCAGTTTAGGACAGGGGTACTACGAGCAGTACTTC.

This clone was observed a single time. CDR3 in amino acids: CASSPPGWEGYEQYF. CDR3 DNA: TGTGCCAGCTCACCACCGGGGTGGGAGGGGTACGAGCAGTACTTC. The rearrangement joins TRBV18 to TRBJ2-7; 7 bases map to TRBD2. Per germline, CDR1 KGHSH and CDR2 LQKENI. This CDR3 has 15 residues. V shed 0 bases and J 4 bases; nucleotides not matched to a gene: 6.